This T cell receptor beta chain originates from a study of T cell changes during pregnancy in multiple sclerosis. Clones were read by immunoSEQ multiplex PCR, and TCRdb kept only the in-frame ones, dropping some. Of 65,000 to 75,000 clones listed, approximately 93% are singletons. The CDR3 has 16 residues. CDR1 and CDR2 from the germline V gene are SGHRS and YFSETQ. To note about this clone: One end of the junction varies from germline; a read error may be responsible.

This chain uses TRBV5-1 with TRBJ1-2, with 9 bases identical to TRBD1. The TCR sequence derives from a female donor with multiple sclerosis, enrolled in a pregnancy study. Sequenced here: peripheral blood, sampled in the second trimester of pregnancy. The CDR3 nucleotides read TGCGCCAGCAGGTTGGGACAGGGCTTAGCTAACTATGGCTACACCTTC. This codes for CASRLGQGLANYGYTF.